The 18 T cell receptor beta chains below were found in one sample sequenced in a study of blood T cell repertoires in COVID-19. Profiling relied on immunoSEQ multiplex PCR, and the TCRdb table lists in-frame clones only, not all of them. The sample lists roughly 200,000 clones; nearly 90% were seen once. The sequenced sample was peripheral blood. The receptors derive from a man aged 55 to 70 with active or convalescent COVID-19.

The V gene is TRBV25-1, the J gene TRBJ1-2; no definite D call. The V end was cut by 0 bases, the J end by 3 bases, with 8 bases between. The CDR3 sequence is 14 residues long. The V gene's germline CDR1 is MGHDK and CDR2 SYGVNS. CDR3 residues: CASSEYGRYYGYTF. CDR3 in DNA: TGTGCCAGCAGTGAATATGGCAGATACTATGGCTACACCTTC.

The chain is built from TRBV11-2 and TRBJ1-2, with a weak D call TRBD1 (5 bases). The CDR3 contains 14 residues. V was clipped by 1 base and J by 5 bases, with 11 bases between them. CDR1 is SGHAT and CDR2 is FQNNGV in the germline V gene. The CDR3 loop reads CASSLGPQGYGYTF. The DNA for the CDR3 is TGTGCCAGCAGCTTAGGACCCCAGGGATATGGCTACACCTTC.

The table lists this clone with a few counts. The V and J genes are TRBV7-2 and TRBJ1-6; D not certain. Trimming took 3 bases from V and 10 from J, leaving 13 bases between them. Germline-derived CDR1 and CDR2 are SGHTA and FQGNSA. CDR3 length equals 14 residues. The chain's CDR3 is CASSLEGELSPLHF. The CDR3 DNA is TGTGCCAGCAGCTTGGAGGGCGAATTATCACCCCTCCACTTT.

The chain links TRBV2 to TRBJ2-5; TRBD1 might be the D (6 bases). Germline CDR1 reads SNHLY; CDR2 reads FYNNEI. V was cut by 4 bases and J by 5 bases, with 11 bases left in between. The CDR3 loop spans 13 amino acids. As DNA, the CDR3 is TGTGCCAGCAGTGTACAGGGTTGGGAGACCCAGTACTTC. Translation: CASSVQGWETQYF.

J is TRBJ2-3 and V is TRBV5-1, with 10 bases identical to TRBD1. Germline trimming cut 5 bases from V and 3 bases from J; bases unmatched to any gene: 3. This CDR3 has 14 residues. CDR1 and CDR2 (germline): SGHRS, YFSETQ. CDR3 coding DNA: TGCGCCAGCAGGAGACAGGGGGCAACAGATACGCAGTATTTT. It codes for CASRRQGATDTQYF.

This chain joins TRBV24-1 and TRBJ1-2, with 7 bases fitting TRBD1. Trimming at V came to 3 bases and at J to 8 bases, leaving 11 bases not matched to a gene. Looked up from germline, CDR1 is KGHDR and CDR2 is SFDVKD. This CDR3 contains 15 residues. The CDR3 DNA follows: TGTGCCACCAGTGATCCCAACAGGGGTCTGAAGGGCTACACCTTC. Amino acid sequence: CATSDPNRGLKGYTF.

The V gene is TRBV4-2, the J gene TRBJ2-7; D might be TRBD1 (6 bases). Trimming shortened V by 3 bases and J by 2 bases, and 14 bases separated the two germline ends. The germline V gene has CDR1 LGHNA and CDR2 YNFKEQ. CDR3 size: 15 residues. The CDR3 protein is CASSQGQDGAYEQYF. The CDR3 DNA follows: TGTGCCAGCAGCCAGGGACAAGACGGGGCCTACGAGCAGTACTTC.

The chain uses TRBV11-2 and TRBJ2-7, with 8 bases matching TRBD1. Germline CDR1 and CDR2: SGHAT and FQNNGV. The CDR3 runs 16 residues. V dropped 5 bases and J dropped 2; count of bases not matched to a gene: 11. In DNA, the CDR3 is TGTGCCAGCAGCGTAGCCGGGACAGGAATTCCCTACGAGCAGTACTTC. Its translation: CASSVAGTGIPYEQYF.

The chain links TRBV25-1 to TRBJ1-6; perhaps TRBD1 as D (6 bases). Germline CDR1 MGHDK, CDR2 SYGVNS. The CDR3 length is 14 residues. The V and J ends lost 6 bases and 9 bases respectively, with 15 bases between them. The CDR3 protein is CASSPNRESSPLHF. DNA for the CDR3: TGTGCCAGCAGCCCGAACAGGGAGAGTTCACCCCTCCACTTT.

The V gene is TRBV5-1, the J gene TRBJ2-5; a weak D match, TRBD2 (6 bases). Germline CDR1 and CDR2: SGHRS and YFSETQ. This CDR3 is built from 16 residues. The ends were cut back, 3 bases at V and 4 bases at J, with 19 bases in the middle. The CDR3 sequence is CASSSGGTTTGETQYF. The CDR3 DNA is TGCGCCAGCAGCTCGGGCGGGACCACCACGGGAGAGACCCAGTACTTC. Full variable domain (rest looked up from reference TRBV5-1 and TRBJ2-5): KAGVTQTPRYLIKTRGQQVTLSCSPISGHRSVSWYQQTPGQGLQFLFEYFSETQRNKGNFPGRFSGRQFSNSRSEMNVSTLELGDSALYLCASSSGGTTTGETQYFGPGTRLLVL.

The V and J genes are TRBV27 and TRBJ1-2; TRBD1 agrees at 7 bases. The CDR3 has 14 residues. CDR1 is MNHEY and CDR2 is SMNVEV in the germline V gene (reference sequence). The ends lost 6 bases at V and 5 bases at J; junction bases unmatched: 9. This CDR3 reads CASRQTGSGYGYTF. The CDR3 DNA is TGTGCCAGCAGACAGACAGGGTCTGGGTATGGCTACACCTTC.

This sequence joins TRBV3-1 (or the pseudogene TRBV3-2) and TRBJ2-1; 9 bases are shared with TRBD2. V shed 4 bases, J shed 7 bases, and the junction held 5 bases outside the gene matches. Germline V gives CDR1 LGHDT, CDR2 YNNKEL (reference sequence). The length of the CDR3 is 14 residues. The CDR3 loop reads CASSPWTSDNEQFF. The CDR3 bases are TGTGCCAGCAGCCCCTGGACTAGCGATAATGAGCAGTTCTTC.

The chain recombines TRBV27 with TRBJ2-3, with TRBD2 matching over 13 bases. This CDR3 contains 16 residues. The germline V gene encodes CDR1 MNHEY and CDR2 SMNVEV (reference sequence). The trim removed 6 bases at V and 2 bases at J, leaving 5 bases unmatched. The CDR3 loop is CASRPGLAGVTDTQYF. The CDR3 DNA is TGTGCCAGCAGACCCGGACTAGCGGGGGTCACAGATACGCAGTATTTT.

The chain uses TRBV24-1 and TRBJ2-1; D may be TRBD2 (6 bases). Between the trimmed V and J ends, which lost 3 bases and 5 bases, there was a span of 13 bases. CDR1 is KGHDR, CDR2 SFDVKD, per germline. This CDR3 region has 15 residues. As DNA, the CDR3 is TGTGCCACCAGTGATCCGGGGGAAGGTGACAATGAGCAGTTCTTC. Its translation is CATSDPGEGDNEQFF.

The chain recombines TRBV6-5 with TRBJ1-4; 8 bases line up with TRBD1. J gave up 3 bases and V 6 bases, and 3 bases lay outside the gene matches. Germline V gene sequence: CDR1 MNHEY, CDR2 SVGAGI. The CDR3 is 14 amino acids. DNA for the CDR3: TGTGCCAGCAGGAAGGGACAGGCTAATGAAAAACTGTTTTTT. Translated, it gives CASRKGQANEKLFF.

The chain combines TRBV11-2 with TRBJ1-2; D possibly corresponds to TRBD1 (5 bases). Germline V lookup: CDR1 SGHAT, CDR2 FQNNGV. This CDR3 has 15 amino acids. The ends were cut back, 2 bases at V and 1 base at J, with 11 bases in the middle. CDR3 in DNA: TGTGCCAGCAGCTTATCAGACAGATATAACTATGGCTACACCTTC. As protein: CASSLSDRYNYGYTF.

As DNA, the CDR3 is TGTGCCAGCAGTACAGGACAGGCCACTGAAGCTTTCTTT. Its protein is CASSTGQATEAFF. V is TRBV6-5 and J is TRBJ1-1; 7 nucleotides line up with TRBD1. CDR1 is MNHEY and CDR2 is SVGAGI in the germline V gene. The CDR3 consists of 13 residues. Trimming cost V 5 bases and J 4 bases; bases outside gene matches: 4.

This chain connects TRBV6-6 to TRBJ1-5; 7 bases fit TRBD1. Trimming removed 5 bases from V and 0 bases from J; junction bases left unmatched: 10. Germline CDR1 and CDR2: MNHNY and SVGAGI (reference sequence). This CDR3 comprises 17 residues. The CDR3 nucleotides read TGTGCCAGCAGTCCCGGGACAGTATCCCATAGCAATCAGCCCCAGCATTTT. Its translation: CASSPGTVSHSNQPQHF.